Ten or more counts support the clone carrying this TCR beta chain. The data stem from a study of Graves' ophthalmopathy and Graves' hyperthyroidism. Researchers turned away patients with other autoimmune diseases, uncontrolled infections, pregnancy or lactation. Deletions cut 3 bases from V and 1 base from J, with 15 bases between. This CDR3 region has 16 residues. Germline assignment: CDR1 GTSNPN and CDR2 SVGIG (reference sequence). Beta-chain TCR CDR3 regions were amplified from RNA transcripts. Investigators did first-round RT-PCR with HTBI primers, then second-round multiplex PCR. Using its own MiXCR run on the multiplex PCR reads, TCRdb lists one record per CDR3 protein. The sample has around 470,000 distinct CDR3 sequences, under 15% seen once.

The receptor was derived from a woman in her thirties with Graves' ophthalmopathy. Material: blood. The gene calls are TRBV30 and TRBJ2-2; the D call may be TRBD1 or TRBD2 (6 bases each). DNA of the CDR3: TGTGCCTGGAGGGTCGGGGGACAACTGAACACCGGGGAGCTGTTTTTT. Translated: CAWRVGGQLNTGELFF.